The 19 T cell receptor beta chains listed next were all sequenced from one sample in a study of blood T cell repertoires in COVID-19. Some clones are missing from TCRdb's copy, which holds only in-frame ones; the method was immunoSEQ multiplex PCR. The table has roughly 200,000 clones, 70% to 90% seen once. Material for sequencing was peripheral blood. Receptors originate from a woman over 75 with acute or convalescent COVID-19.

The genes are TRBV9 and TRBJ1-6; D remains ambiguous. Germline V gives CDR1 SGDLS, CDR2 YYNGEE. The CDR3 is 16 amino acids. V lost 3 bases to trimming and J lost 4 bases, with 14 bases between them. CDR3 nucleotides: TGTGCCAGCAGCGACCAGGCCGCGGGGTATAATTCACCCCTCCACTTT. This sequence encodes CASSDQAAGYNSPLHF.

This clone was seen more than once but under ten times. This chain links TRBV12-5 with TRBJ1-1; tentative D call: TRBD1 (6 bases). There are 14 residues in the CDR3. Germline loops: CDR1 LGHNT, CDR2 FRNRAP. V lost 5 bases and J 6 bases, leaving 16 bases between the germline ends. The CDR3 nucleotides are TGTGCTAGTGGTGGGGACACCCTGACCCCTGAAGCTTTCTTT. This codes for CASGGDTLTPEAFF.

The chain combines TRBV30 with TRBJ2-1, with TRBD2 identical over 13 bases. The CDR3 runs to 21 residues. The germline CDR1 and CDR2 sequences are GTSNPN and SVGIG (reference sequence). The V gene end was trimmed by 2 bases and the J gene end by 0 bases; junction bases not matched to a gene: 16. CDR3 sequence (DNA): TGTGCCTGGAGTCGGGAGGGAAGAGGGACTAGCGGGGCGGGCTCCTACAATGAGCAGTTCTTC. Translation gives CAWSREGRGTSGAGSYNEQFF.

The chain carries TRBV28 and TRBJ1-2; weak D call: TRBD1 (5 bases). Trimming cost V 6 bases and J 5 bases, with 16 bases left between them. The CDR3 consists of 14 residues. Germline lookup yields CDR1 MDHEN and CDR2 SYDVKM. The CDR3 protein is CASSLEGEIYGYTF. The CDR3 region has the DNA TGTGCCAGCAGCTTAGAAGGGGAAATTTATGGCTACACCTTC.

The chain is built from TRBV28 and TRBJ2-7; 10 nucleotides match TRBD1. This CDR3 is built from 15 residues. Germline assignment: CDR1 MDHEN and CDR2 SYDVKM. V gave up 6 bases and J gave up 2 bases; unmatched junction bases: 7. The CDR3 sequence is CASRTTGTGAYEQYF. CDR3 bases: TGTGCCAGCAGGACCACCGGGACAGGGGCCTACGAGCAGTACTTC.

The chain couples TRBV7-2 to TRBJ2-1, with D perhaps matching TRBD1 (5 bases). The ends were cut back, 5 bases at V and 7 bases at J, with 18 bases in the middle. The CDR3 contains 15 residues. Per the germline V gene, CDR1 is SGHTA and CDR2 is FQGNSA. CDR3 in DNA: TGTGCCAGCAGCAAAGCAGGGAAGGGGTTGAATGAGCAGTTCTTC. Residues: CASSKAGKGLNEQFF.

The chain links TRBV3-1 (or the pseudogene TRBV3-2) to TRBJ1-2; 8 nucleotides match TRBD1. Germline V lookup: CDR1 LGHDT, CDR2 YNNKEL (reference sequence). The V gene end was trimmed by 4 bases and the J gene end by 6 bases; junction bases not matched to a gene: 7. The CDR3 is 14 amino acids. This CDR3 reads CASSRGQGVHGYTF. The CDR3 coding sequence is TGTGCCAGCAGCCGAGGACAGGGCGTGCATGGCTACACCTTC.

The chain joins TRBV5-1 to TRBJ1-4; D uncertain. CDR3 length: 13 residues. Deletions cut 6 bases from V and 0 bases from J, with 6 bases between. Germline CDR1 and CDR2: SGHRS and YFSETQ. CDR3 nucleotides: TGCGCCAGCATCTATGCAACTAATGAAAAACTGTTTTTT. Protein sequence: CASIYATNEKLFF. Filled out from reference TRBV5-1 and TRBJ1-4, the complete variable domain reads KAGVTQTPRYLIKTRGQQVTLSCSPISGHRSVSWYQQTPGQGLQFLFEYFSETQRNKGNFPGRFSGRQFSNSRSEMNVSTLELGDSALYLCASIYATNEKLFFGSGTQLSVL.

The chain combines TRBV24-1 with TRBJ2-3, with 8 bases lining up with TRBD1. Losses at the gene ends were 2 bases for V and 5 bases for J; bases not matched to a gene: 5. Germline CDR1 KGHDR, CDR2 SFDVKD. The CDR3 is 15 amino acids. CDR3 coding DNA: TGTGCCACCAGTGATTCCCGCGACAGGGGAGATACGCAGTATTTT. Translation: CATSDSRDRGDTQYF.

The chain combines TRBV5-1 with TRBJ2-5; no reliable D call. CDR3 length: 12 amino acids. The germline V and J ends were trimmed by 0 bases and 5 bases, with 5 bases remaining between them. From germline, CDR1 is SGHRS and CDR2 YFSETQ. CDR3 residues: CASSLAVETQYF. The CDR3 DNA sequence: TGCGCCAGCAGCTTGGCCGTGGAGACCCAGTACTTC.

The rearrangement joins TRBV5-1 to TRBJ2-5; 9 bases map to TRBD1. Germline V lookup: CDR1 SGHRS, CDR2 YFSETQ. The CDR3 contains 15 residues. The trim removed 4 bases at V and 1 base at J, leaving 5 bases unmatched. Written as DNA, the CDR3 is TGCGCCAGCAGCCCTGGGGGACAGGGCCAAGAGACCCAGTACTTC. As protein: CASSPGGQGQETQYF.

Only one count was recorded for this clone. The chain employs TRBV18 and TRBJ1-1; D may be TRBD1 (5 bases). Germline CDR1 and CDR2: KGHSH and LQKENI. The length of the CDR3 is 13 residues. The ends were cut back, 1 base at V and 7 bases at J, with 10 bases in the middle. CDR3 amino acids: CASSPLGGGEAFF. CDR3 coding DNA: TGTGCCAGCTCACCACTGGGGGGAGGTGAAGCTTTCTTT.

The V gene is TRBV18, the J gene TRBJ1-2; D call uncertain. Germline CDR1 KGHSH, CDR2 LQKENI. There are 14 residues in the CDR3. V lost 0 bases to trimming and J lost 3 bases, with 8 bases between them. CDR3 in amino acids: CASSPPVGDYGYTF. The CDR3 DNA sequence: TGTGCCAGCTCACCACCGGTCGGTGACTATGGCTACACCTTC.

This clone showed up just once. V usage is TRBV18 and J usage is TRBJ2-1; D gene uncertain. Germline V gene data show CDR1 as KGHSH and CDR2 as LQKENI. Trimming stripped 4 bases from V and 9 bases from J, with 16 bases between. The CDR3 extends over 14 amino acids. CDR3 DNA: TGTGCCAGCTCACTAAGTGACTTAATGGGTGAGCAGTTCTTC. It specifies CASSLSDLMGEQFF.

The chain combines TRBV7-2 with TRBJ2-5, with 10 bases lining up with TRBD2. The length of the CDR3 is 14 residues. The germline gives CDR1 SGHTA, CDR2 FQGNSA. Trimming at V came to 5 bases and at J to 4 bases, leaving 4 bases not matched to a gene. The CDR3 loop reads CASSIVAGGETQYF. For the CDR3, the DNA is TGTGCCAGCAGCATTGTAGCGGGAGGAGAGACCCAGTACTTC.

To note about this clone: Sequence at one end of the junction differs from germline and may be a read error. This sequence joins TRBV6-5 and TRBJ2-3, with 7 positions matching TRBD2. The germline V gene has CDR1 MNHEY and CDR2 SVGAGI. The CDR3 has 14 residues. The CDR3 protein is CASSHSGGADTQYF. DNA for the CDR3: TGTGCCAGCAGTCACTCGGGAGGAGCAGATACGCAGTATTTT.

This rearrangement joins TRBV30 to TRBJ2-3, with D possibly TRBD2 on 6 matching bases. The CDR3 has 15 residues. The germline V and J ends were trimmed by 0 bases and 0 bases, with 10 bases remaining between them. The germline gives CDR1 GTSNPN, CDR2 SVGIG (reference sequence). CDR3 amino acids: CAWSVGSGSTDTQYF. DNA for the CDR3: TGTGCCTGGAGTGTGGGCAGCGGGAGCACAGATACGCAGTATTTT.

The chain combines TRBV6-5 with TRBJ2-7; 10 nucleotides match TRBD2. The CDR3 loop spans 15 amino acids. Germline loops: CDR1 MNHEY, CDR2 SVGAGI. The ends lost 2 bases at V and 2 bases at J; junction bases unmatched: 3. CDR3 coding DNA: TGTGCCAGCAGTTACCCCACTAGCGGGACCTACGAGCAGTACTTC. Protein: CASSYPTSGTYEQYF.

This clone was recorded once. The chain recombines TRBV9 with TRBJ2-7; D is undetermined. V was cut by 0 bases and J by 0 bases, with 10 bases left in between. The V gene's germline CDR1 is SGDLS and CDR2 YYNGEE. The CDR3 spans 15 residues. CDR3 bases: TGTGCCAGCAGCGTAGGCTCCGGTATCTCCTACGAGCAGTACTTC. Protein product: CASSVGSGISYEQYF. The whole variable domain, remainder taken from reference TRBV9 and TRBJ2-7, is DSGVTQTPKHLITATGQRVTLRCSPRSGDLSVYWYQQSLDQGLQFLIQYYNGEERAKGNILERFSAQQFPDLHSELNLSSLELGDSALYFCASSVGSGISYEQYFGPGTRLTVT.